These 26 T cell receptor beta chains originate from one sample sequenced in a study of human T cells and chemical hapten exposure. The time point here: patch test 1, 2 weeks after DPC sensitization. Stated treatment: therapeutic diphenylcyclopropenone sensitization with weekly scalp DPC. One entry per CDR3 protein, called by TCRdb with MiXCR from the RACE reads. The sample lists around 340,000 distinct CDR3 sequences; 6% to 8.5% were seen once. Material: whole blood, obtained in connection with sensitization to the hapten diphenylcyclopropenone (DPC). All receptors come from a woman under 30 with alopecia areata. Some clones in this sample may be carry-over from other donors' samples.

This clonotype has only a few counts. The genes are TRBV6-5 and TRBJ1-6, with D unclear. The CDR3 runs to 16 residues. Germline CDR1 MNHEY, CDR2 SVGAGI. Trimming stripped 7 bases from V and 0 bases from J, with 13 bases between. CDR3 nucleotide sequence: TGTGCCAGCAAGGTCAGGAGGAGCTCCTATAATTCACCCCTCCACTTT. Translated: CASKVRRSSYNSPLHF.

The chain recombines TRBV7-2 with TRBJ1-1, with 9 bases aligning to TRBD1. The CDR3 runs to 14 residues. V lost 4 bases to trimming and J lost 4 bases; unmatched junction nucleotides: 4. In germline, CDR1 is SGHTA, CDR2 FQGNSA. The CDR3 DNA sequence: TGTGCCAGCAGCTCCCAGACAGGGGGCACTGAAGCTTTCTTT. As protein: CASSSQTGGTEAFF.

This clonotype was seen only a few times. This sequence joins TRBV7-3 and TRBJ1-2, with 9 bases lining up with TRBD1. Germline CDR1 and CDR2: SGHTA and FQGTGA. V lost 2 bases, J lost 6 bases, and 1 base stayed unmatched. The CDR3 covers 13 residues. In DNA form, the CDR3 reads TGTGCCAGCAGCTTAGACAGGGGGAATGGCTACACCTTC. Protein product: CASSLDRGNGYTF.

This clonotype was detected ten times or more. V gene TRBV6-5 combines with J gene TRBJ1-1, with D possibly being TRBD1 (5 bases). CDR1 is MNHEY and CDR2 is SVGAGI in the germline V gene. The CDR3 totals 14 residues. Trimming removed 6 bases at V and 6 bases at J, with 17 bases between. The CDR3: CASRVTQGLSEAFF. DNA for the CDR3: TGTGCCAGCAGGGTCACGCAGGGACTATCTGAAGCTTTCTTT.

Only a few counts were recorded for this clonotype. The chain has TRBV9 and TRBJ1-2; D remains unclear. The germline CDR1 and CDR2 sequences are SGDLS and YYNGEE. This CDR3 contains 15 residues. Between the trimmed V and J ends, which lost 4 bases and 4 bases, there was a span of 17 bases. The CDR3 region has the DNA TGTGCCAGCAGCCCCACCGACGCCGGTTCCTATGGCTACACCTTC. Protein sequence: CASSPTDAGSYGYTF.

Only a few counts were recorded for this clonotype. V and J are TRBV24-1 and TRBJ2-3, with unresolved D. V was shortened by 5 bases and J by 3 bases, with 11 bases between the two germline ends. The CDR3 is 14 amino acids. Germline values: CDR1 KGHDR, CDR2 SFDVKD. This chain's CDR3 is CATSGGGSTDTQYF. In nucleotides, the CDR3 is TGTGCCACCAGTGGTGGTGGGTCGACAGATACGCAGTATTTT.

This clonotype was recorded a few times. The chain combines TRBV7-2 with TRBJ1-2, with 7 bases lining up with TRBD1. After removal of 6 bases from V and 4 bases from J, the junction contained 5 bases not matched to a gene. Germline assignment: CDR1 SGHTA and CDR2 FQGNSA. This CDR3 spans 13 amino acids. DNA for the CDR3: TGTGCCAGCAGGATAGGACAGGTCTATGGCTACACCTTC. Protein product: CASRIGQVYGYTF. The complete variable domain, with remaining parts taken from reference TRBV7-2 and TRBJ1-2, reads GAGVSQSPSNKVTEKGKDVELRCDPISGHTALYWYRQSLGQGLEFLIYFQGNSAPDKSGLPSDRFSAERTGGSVSTLTIQRTQQEDSAVYLCASRIGQVYGYTFGSGTRLTVV.

This clonotype was seen a few times. This sequence joins TRBV12-3 or TRBV12-4 and TRBJ2-7; 11 bases map to TRBD2. The CDR3 totals 16 residues. The ends lost 7 bases at V and 2 bases at J; junction bases unmatched: 10. The CDR3 DNA is TGTGCCAGCACCCGGGCTAGCGGGGGGACCGCCTACGAGCAGTACTTC. It specifies CASTRASGGTAYEQYF.

This chain links TRBV7-8 with TRBJ2-5; D remains ambiguous. V was clipped by 1 base and J by 5 bases, with 8 bases between them. The germline gives CDR1 SGHVS, CDR2 FQNEAQ. This CDR3 spans 13 amino acids. CDR3 loop: CASSLERRETQYF. DNA for the CDR3: TGTGCCAGCAGCTTAGAGCGTCGGGAGACCCAGTACTTC.

This clonotype was picked up many times. This chain uses TRBV12-3 or TRBV12-4 with TRBJ2-3, with D tentatively TRBD1 or TRBD2 (5 bases each). Trimming stripped 6 bases from V and 2 bases from J, with 12 bases between. The CDR3 runs 14 residues. The CDR3 DNA is TGTGCCAGCAGCCGCGAGGGGACCACAGATACGCAGTATTTT. It is translated as CASSREGTTDTQYF.

CDR3 in DNA: TGTGCCAGCATAGGGCCGGGGGCAGGAACTGAAGCTTTCTTT. Translating it yields CASIGPGAGTEAFF. This chain uses TRBV2 with TRBJ1-1; possible D gene TRBD1, 6 bases. Germline assignment: CDR1 SNHLY and CDR2 FYNNEI. V dropped 7 bases and J dropped 5 bases, with 17 bases sitting between them. The CDR3 has 14 amino acids.

This clonotype was counted many times. The CDR3 region is CSVWGTDTDTQYF. CDR3 coding DNA: TGCAGCGTTTGGGGGACAGACACAGATACGCAGTATTTT. The V gene is TRBV29-1, the J gene TRBJ2-3; TRBD1 aligns across 7 bases. Germline CDR1 is SQVTM and CDR2 is ANQGSEA. The CDR3 covers 13 residues. Losses at the gene ends were 5 bases for V and 2 bases for J; bases not matched to a gene: 4.

This clonotype was seen a handful of times. The CDR3 region is CASSFTGGNQETQYF. The CDR3 DNA sequence: TGTGCCAGCAGCTTCACTGGGGGGAACCAAGAGACCCAGTACTTC. The genes are TRBV7-9 and TRBJ2-5; perhaps TRBD2 as D (6 bases). CDR1 and CDR2 (germline): SEHNR, FQNEAQ (reference sequence). The CDR3 length is 15 residues. With 3 bases removed from V and 0 bases from J, the gap between germline ends came to 11 bases.

The chain combines TRBV6-2 or TRBV6-3 with TRBJ2-3; D might be TRBD1 (6 bases). The germline V gene has CDR1 MNHEY and CDR2 SVGEGT. Trimming took 7 bases from V and 6 from J, leaving 17 bases between them. The CDR3 has 14 amino acids. The CDR3 is CASNPGEGVDTQYF. The CDR3 DNA reads TGTGCCAGCAACCCTGGCGAGGGGGTGGATACGCAGTATTTT.

This clonotype was seen only a few times. The rearrangement uses TRBV20-1 and TRBJ2-3; 10 bases map to TRBD1. The CDR3 consists of 14 residues. Losses at the gene ends were 5 bases for V and 4 bases for J; bases not matched to a gene: 6. In germline, CDR1 is DFQATT, CDR2 SNEGSKA (reference sequence). The CDR3 coding sequence is TGCAGTGCTCGCCGGGACAGGGGTGCAGATACGCAGTATTTT. The encoded protein is CSARRDRGADTQYF.

This clonotype was found a few times. The V call is TRBV29-1, the J call TRBJ1-2; 9 positions match TRBD1. Germline V gene lookup returns CDR1 SQVTM and CDR2 ANQGSEA. V dropped 1 base and J dropped 6; count of bases not matched to a gene: 3. CDR3 length: 13 amino acids. In DNA form, the CDR3 reads TGCAGCGTTGAAGGGGACAGGGATGATGGCTACACCTTC. This encodes CSVEGDRDDGYTF.

This clonotype has a handful of counts. The V call is TRBV6-2 or TRBV6-3, the J call TRBJ2-7, with unresolved D. CDR1 MNHEY and CDR2 SVGEGT come from the germline V gene. The CDR3 has 14 amino acids. The V and J ends lost 4 bases and 7 bases respectively, with 17 bases between them. The CDR3 nucleotides are TGTGCCAGCAGTTGGGTCGGCAGCCTTAGGGAGCAGTACTTC. Encoded protein: CASSWVGSLREQYF.

This clonotype was seen a few times. The chain joins TRBV24-1 to TRBJ1-3, with a possible D match to TRBD1 (5 bases). Trimming left V 3 bases short and J 7 bases short, with 12 bases between. Looked up from germline, CDR1 is KGHDR and CDR2 is SFDVKD. The CDR3 sequence is 14 residues long. CDR3 in amino acids: CATSDPGRPNTIYF. For the CDR3, the DNA is TGTGCCACCAGTGATCCGGGACGGCCTAACACCATATATTTT.

On this clonotype itself: One end of the junction does not line up with germline, which may come from a read error. This chain joins TRBV6-5 and TRBJ2-7; D unresolved. Germline V lookup: CDR1 MNHEY, CDR2 SVGAGI. This CDR3 is built from 12 residues. Written as DNA, the CDR3 is TGTGCCAGCAGCGGACCCGATTTGGTACTCCACTTC. This codes for CASSGPDLVLHF.

CDR3 loop: CSASLPGQRSYNEQFF. The DNA for the CDR3 is TGCAGTGCTAGTTTACCGGGACAAAGATCCTACAATGAGCAGTTCTTC. V gene TRBV20-1 combines with J gene TRBJ2-1; tentative D call: TRBD1 (6 bases). Germline values: CDR1 DFQATT, CDR2 SNEGSKA (reference sequence). There are 16 residues in the CDR3. V gave up 3 bases and J gave up 1 base, with 16 bases separating them.

V and J are TRBV28 and TRBJ2-1; TRBD2 aligns across 11 bases. The J segment lost 3 bases and the V segment lost 5 bases, leaving 6 bases of the junction unmatched. This CDR3 region has 16 residues. Germline V gene sequence: CDR1 MDHEN, CDR2 SYDVKM. The CDR3 sequence is CASSPSSGGHYNEQFF. The CDR3 nucleotides read TGTGCCAGCAGTCCCTCTAGCGGGGGGCACTACAATGAGCAGTTCTTC.

This clonotype was seen a handful of times. The V gene is TRBV5-6, the J gene TRBJ2-6, with D possibly called TRBD1 or TRBD2 (5 bases each). This CDR3 comprises 18 residues. CDR1 is SGHDT, CDR2 YYEEEE, per germline. Deletions cut 1 base from V and 0 bases from J, with 14 bases between. In DNA form, the CDR3 reads TGTGCCAGCAGCTTGAGTTTGGGGACGAGCTCTGGGGCCAACGTCCTGACTTTC. It yields the protein CASSLSLGTSSGANVLTF.

In nucleotides, the CDR3 is TGTGCCAGCAGCACCCGAAGGCGGGGGGGTTCCCACGAGCAGTACTTC. Translated, it gives CASSTRRRGGSHEQYF. The chain has TRBV7-9 and TRBJ2-7; 9 positions agree with TRBD2. Germline V gene lookup returns CDR1 SEHNR and CDR2 FQNEAQ (reference sequence). CDR3 length: 16 amino acids. The V gene end was trimmed by 5 bases and the J gene end by 5 bases; junction bases not matched to a gene: 13.

This clonotype was counted only a few times. The chain employs TRBV24-1 and TRBJ1-2; unclear D gene. Trimming took off 4 bases at V and 4 bases at J, with 6 bases between the two ends. The CDR3 consists of 12 residues. Germline CDR1 KGHDR, CDR2 SFDVKD. CDR3 nucleotide sequence: TGTGCCACCAGTGAGGGGTCCTATGGCTACACCTTC. Amino acids: CATSEGSYGYTF.

In its sample, this clonotype was seen many times. The CDR3 region has the DNA TGTGCCAGCAGTTTATCTTACAGGGGACCCTATGGCTACACCTTC. Encoded protein: CASSLSYRGPYGYTF. The rearrangement joins TRBV27 to TRBJ1-2; TRBD1 matches at 7 bases. V shed 0 bases, J shed 4 bases, and the junction held 5 bases outside the gene matches. CDR3 length: 15 residues. Germline assignment: CDR1 MNHEY and CDR2 SMNVEV (reference sequence).

This clonotype was seen ten or more times. This chain joins TRBV5-6 and TRBJ1-1, with no clear D. Between the trimmed V and J ends, which lost 3 bases and 4 bases, there was a span of 10 bases. The CDR3 spans 13 residues. From germline, CDR1 is SGHDT and CDR2 YYEEEE. In nucleotides, the CDR3 is TGTGCCAGCAGCTCCACCGGATCCACTGAAGCTTTCTTT. The encoded protein is CASSSTGSTEAFF.